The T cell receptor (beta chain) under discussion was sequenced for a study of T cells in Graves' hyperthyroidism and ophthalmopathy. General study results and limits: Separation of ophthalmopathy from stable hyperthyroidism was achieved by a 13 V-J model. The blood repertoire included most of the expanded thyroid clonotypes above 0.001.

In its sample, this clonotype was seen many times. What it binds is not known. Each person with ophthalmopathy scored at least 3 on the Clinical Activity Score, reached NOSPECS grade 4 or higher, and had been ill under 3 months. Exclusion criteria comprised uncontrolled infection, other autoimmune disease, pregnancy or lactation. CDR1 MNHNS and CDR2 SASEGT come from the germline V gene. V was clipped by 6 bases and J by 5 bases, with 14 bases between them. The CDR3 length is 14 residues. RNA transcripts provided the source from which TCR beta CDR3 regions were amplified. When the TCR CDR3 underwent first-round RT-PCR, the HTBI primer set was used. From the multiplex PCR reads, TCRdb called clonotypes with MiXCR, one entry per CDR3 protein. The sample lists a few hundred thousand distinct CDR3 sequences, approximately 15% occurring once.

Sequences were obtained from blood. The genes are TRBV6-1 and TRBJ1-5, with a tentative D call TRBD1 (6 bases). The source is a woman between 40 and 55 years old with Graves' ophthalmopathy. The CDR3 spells CASSAGGGHQPQHF. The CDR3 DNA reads TGTGCCAGCAGCGCGGGCGGGGGGCATCAGCCCCAGCATTTT.